These T cell receptor beta chains were read from a single sample in a study of CD8 T cells in ankylosing spondylitis. TCRdb redid the calling of the 5' RACE reads with MiXCR, one entry per CDR3 protein. The sample shows 25,000 to 35,000 distinct CDR3 sequences, 5.3% of them seen only once. Sequenced input: blood, either unsorted or a sorted T cell fraction (not recorded which). The receptors originated from a female donor with ankylosing spondylitis or in good health (not recorded which). The CDR3 runs from the conserved cysteine through the conserved F or W. D genes are given only for firm matches. A clone size is listed for some rows: how often the clone was seen (once, few, many), or a class if it is expanded.

v_gene,len,abundance,d_gene,j_gene,CDR3nt,CDR3aa
TRBV21-1,17,many,NA,TRBJ2-1,TGTGCCAGCAGCAAATGGTTCCCGGACAGGGGGCTCTATGAGCAGTTCTTC,CASSKWFPDRGLYEQFF
TRBV9,15,many,NA,TRBJ1-2,TGTGCCAGCAGCGCCCTCCCGGGGACTCTCTATGGCTACACCTTC,CASSALPGTLYGYTF
TRBV9,15,many,NA,TRBJ2-1,TGTGCCAGCAGCGCCGAAGCAGACTCCCGCAATGAGCAGTTCTTC,CASSAEADSRNEQFF
TRBV9,17,few,TRBD2,TRBJ2-1,TGTGCCAGCAGCGTAGTGGCTAGCGGGGATTTCTACAATGAGCAGTTCTTC,CASSVVASGDFYNEQFF
TRBV9,20,many,NA,TRBJ2-7,TGTGCCAGCAGCCCCCATCCATCGGGAGCATGGGGGGCCCAGGACTACGAGCAGTACTTC,CASSPHPSGAWGAQDYEQYF
TRBV9,15,few,NA,TRBJ1-2,TGTGCCAGCAGCTCCGGACAGACCCCTAACTATGGCTACACCTTC,CASSSGQTPNYGYTF
TRBV9,14,many,TRBD1,TRBJ1-5,TGTGCCAGCAGCGCGACAGGGGGAACTCAGCCCCAGCATTTT,CASSATGGTQPQHF
TRBV9,14,NA,TRBD2,TRBJ2-7,TGTGCCAGCAGCCCCCAGCGGGGGGGTTACGAGCAGTACTTC,CASSPQRGGYEQYF
TRBV9,15,many,NA,TRBJ2-7,TGTGCCAGCAGTTATAGAGGGGGTAGCCCCTACGAGCAGTACTTC,CASSYRGGSPYEQYF
TRBV9,16,few,NA,TRBJ2-7,TGTGCCAGCAGCGTAGGCCCGCAGGGTGGGTTTTACGAGCAGTACTTC,CASSVGPQGGFYEQYF
TRBV9,15,many,TRBD2,TRBJ2-3,TGTGCCAGCAGCAAGAGCGGGGAGCGCACAGATACGCAGTATTTT,CASSKSGERTDTQYF
TRBV9,13,many,NA,TRBJ1-1,TGTGCCAGCAGCCGAATCCCCGGGGGAGAAGCTTTCTTT,CASSRIPGGEAFF
TRBV9,18,many,TRBD2,TRBJ2-5,TGTGCCAGCAGCGGGGGGACGGGGGGGCCTCGGTTCAGAGAGACCCAGTACTTC,CASSGGTGGPRFRETQYF
TRBV9,14,NA,NA,TRBJ2-5,TGTGCCAGCAGCGTACAACCCAACGGGGAGACCCAGTACTTC,CASSVQPNGETQYF
TRBV9,16,many,NA,TRBJ2-2,TGTGCCAGCAGCGTAGCCGGGGGTTCGAACACCGGGGAGCTGTTTTTT,CASSVAGGSNTGELFF
TRBV9,17,many,NA,TRBJ2-5,TGTGCCAGCAGCGTAGGTGGTATCGGGGGCCTCCAAGAGACCCAGTACTTC,CASSVGGIGGLQETQYF
TRBV9,16,many,NA,TRBJ2-2,TGTGCCAGCAGCGTAAAATGGCAGACCAACACCGGGGAGCTGTTTTTT,CASSVKWQTNTGELFF
TRBV9,16,many,TRBD2,TRBJ2-5,TGTGCCAGCAGCCCCTGGACTAGCGGGGGGGGCGAGACCCAGTACTTC,CASSPWTSGGGETQYF
TRBV9,16,many,NA,TRBJ2-1,TGTGCCAGCAGCGTAGCTGGATCAAAAGCGAACAATGAGCAGTTCTTC,CASSVAGSKANNEQFF
TRBV9,16,many,TRBD2,TRBJ2-7,TGTGCCAGCAGCGTGGGGACTAGCGGAGACTACTACGAGCAGTACTTC,CASSVGTSGDYYEQYF
TRBV9,18,many,TRBD2,TRBJ2-3,TGTGCCAGCAGCGAGGGGACTAGCGGGGGACTTAACACAGATACGCAGTATTTT,CASSEGTSGGLNTDTQYF
TRBV9,14,many,NA,TRBJ2-3,TGTGCCAGCAGCGTTAGCGGTAGCACAGATACGCAGTATTTT,CASSVSGSTDTQYF